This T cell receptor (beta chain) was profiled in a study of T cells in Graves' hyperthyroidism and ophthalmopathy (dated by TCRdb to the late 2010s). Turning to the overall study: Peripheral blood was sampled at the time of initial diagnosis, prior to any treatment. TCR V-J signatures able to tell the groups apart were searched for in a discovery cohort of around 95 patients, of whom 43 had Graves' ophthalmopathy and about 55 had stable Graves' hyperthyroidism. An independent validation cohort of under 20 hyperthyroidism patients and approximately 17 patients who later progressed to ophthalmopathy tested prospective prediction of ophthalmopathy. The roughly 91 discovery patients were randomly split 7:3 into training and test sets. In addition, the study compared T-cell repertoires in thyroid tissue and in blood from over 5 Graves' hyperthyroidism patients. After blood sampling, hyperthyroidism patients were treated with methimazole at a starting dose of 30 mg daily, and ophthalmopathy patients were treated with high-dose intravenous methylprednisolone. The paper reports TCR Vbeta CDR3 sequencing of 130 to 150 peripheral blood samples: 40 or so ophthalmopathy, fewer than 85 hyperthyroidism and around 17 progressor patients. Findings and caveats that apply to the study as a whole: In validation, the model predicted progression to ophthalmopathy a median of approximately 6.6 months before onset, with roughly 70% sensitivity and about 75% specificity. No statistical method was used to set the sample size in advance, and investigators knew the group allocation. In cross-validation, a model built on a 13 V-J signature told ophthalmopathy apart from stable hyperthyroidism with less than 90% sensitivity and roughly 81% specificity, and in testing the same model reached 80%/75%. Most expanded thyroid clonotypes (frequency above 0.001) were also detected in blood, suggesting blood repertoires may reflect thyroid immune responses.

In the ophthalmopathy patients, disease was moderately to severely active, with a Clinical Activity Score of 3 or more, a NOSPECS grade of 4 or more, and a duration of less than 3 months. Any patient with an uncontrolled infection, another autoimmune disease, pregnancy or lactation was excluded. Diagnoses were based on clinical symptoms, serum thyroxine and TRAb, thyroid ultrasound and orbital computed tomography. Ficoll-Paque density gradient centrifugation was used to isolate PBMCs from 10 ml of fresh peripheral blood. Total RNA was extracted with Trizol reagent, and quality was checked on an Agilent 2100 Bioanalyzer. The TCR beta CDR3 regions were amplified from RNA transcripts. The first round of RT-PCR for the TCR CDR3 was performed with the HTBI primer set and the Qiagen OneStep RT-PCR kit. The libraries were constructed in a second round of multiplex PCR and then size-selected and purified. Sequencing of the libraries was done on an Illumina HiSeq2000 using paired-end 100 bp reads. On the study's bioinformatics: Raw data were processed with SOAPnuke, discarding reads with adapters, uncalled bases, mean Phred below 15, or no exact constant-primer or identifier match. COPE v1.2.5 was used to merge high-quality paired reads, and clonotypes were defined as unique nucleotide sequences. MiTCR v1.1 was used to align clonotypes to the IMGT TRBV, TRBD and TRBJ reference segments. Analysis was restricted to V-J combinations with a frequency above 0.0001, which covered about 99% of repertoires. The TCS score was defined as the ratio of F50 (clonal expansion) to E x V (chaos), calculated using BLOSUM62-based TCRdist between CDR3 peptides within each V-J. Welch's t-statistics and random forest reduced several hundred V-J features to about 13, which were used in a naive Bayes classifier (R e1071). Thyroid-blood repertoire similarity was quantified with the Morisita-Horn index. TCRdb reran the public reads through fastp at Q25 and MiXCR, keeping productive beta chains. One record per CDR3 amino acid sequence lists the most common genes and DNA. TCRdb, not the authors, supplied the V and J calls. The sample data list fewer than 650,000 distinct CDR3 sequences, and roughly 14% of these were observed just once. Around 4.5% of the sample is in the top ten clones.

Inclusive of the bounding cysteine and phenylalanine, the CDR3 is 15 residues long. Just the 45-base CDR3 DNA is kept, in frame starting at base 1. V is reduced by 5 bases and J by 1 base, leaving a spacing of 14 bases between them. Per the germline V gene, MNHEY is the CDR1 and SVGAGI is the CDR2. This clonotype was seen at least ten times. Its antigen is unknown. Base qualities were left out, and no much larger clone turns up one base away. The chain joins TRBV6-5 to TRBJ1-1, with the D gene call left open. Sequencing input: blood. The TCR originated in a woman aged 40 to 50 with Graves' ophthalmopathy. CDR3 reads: CASSTVLEGNTEAFF. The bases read TGTGCCAGCAGTACAGTACTGGAGGGGAACACTGAAGCTTTCTTT.